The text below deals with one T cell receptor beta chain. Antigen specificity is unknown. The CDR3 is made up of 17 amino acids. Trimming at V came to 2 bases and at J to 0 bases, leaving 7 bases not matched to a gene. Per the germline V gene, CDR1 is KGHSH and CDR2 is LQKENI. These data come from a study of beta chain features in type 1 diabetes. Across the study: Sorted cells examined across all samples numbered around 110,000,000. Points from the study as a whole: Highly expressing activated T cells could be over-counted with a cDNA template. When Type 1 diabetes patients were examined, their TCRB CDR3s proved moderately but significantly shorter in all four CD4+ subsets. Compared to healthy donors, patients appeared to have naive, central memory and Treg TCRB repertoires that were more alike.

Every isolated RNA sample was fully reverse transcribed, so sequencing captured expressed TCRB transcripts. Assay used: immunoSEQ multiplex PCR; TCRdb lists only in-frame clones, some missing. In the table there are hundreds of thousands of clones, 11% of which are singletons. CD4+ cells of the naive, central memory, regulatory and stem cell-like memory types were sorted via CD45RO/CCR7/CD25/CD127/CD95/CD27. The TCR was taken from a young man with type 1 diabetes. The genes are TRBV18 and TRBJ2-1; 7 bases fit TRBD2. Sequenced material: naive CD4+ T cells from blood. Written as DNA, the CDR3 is TGTGCCAGCTCACCATTGGCGGGGGTCCTCTCCTACAATGAGCAGTTCTTC. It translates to CASSPLAGVLSYNEQFF.